This T cell receptor (beta chain) was retrieved from a study of shared clonotypes between healthy human individuals. Study overall: Ranging from 18 to 49 in age, donors were two women and three men. Overall study results and limits: Roughly 5% of naive CD4 clonotypes were shared across four donors. The four-donor shared clonotypes exceeded non-shared clonotypes in generation probability, with non-shared ones scoring lower. The study generally estimated greater richness for naive than memory subsets.

This CDR3 has 19 residues. Germline values: CDR1 SGDLS, CDR2 YYNGEE. V lost 3 bases and J lost 0, with 23 bases in between. Naive CD8 cells, CD45RO-negative and positively selected for CCR7, excluded terminally differentiated effector memory CD45RA+ cells. In regard to this clone: Its cognate antigen is unknown.

Assay used: immunoSEQ multiplex PCR; TCRdb lists only in-frame clones, some missing. The sample includes around 640,000 clones, approximately 96% of them seen just once. The source material was naive CD8+ T cells sorted from blood. The rearrangement uses TRBV9 and TRBJ2-3, with unresolved D. The sequence came from a woman in her twenties or thirties in good health. CDR3 coding DNA: TGTGCCAGCAGCGGACCCCCGTCTGTCGCGAGACTGAGCACAGATACGCAGTATTTT. It translates to CASSGPPSVARLSTDTQYF.